Described below is a single TCR beta chain sequence and its context. Trimming shortened V by 2 bases and J by 4 bases, and 14 bases separated the two germline ends. This CDR3 is built from 15 residues. Germline V CDR1 and CDR2: SEHNR, FQNEAQ (reference sequence). The data derive from a study of cytomegalovirus exposure and HLA in healthy donors. The primer mix had 60 Vbeta and 13 Jbeta primers. Assay: immunoSEQ multiplex PCR; the TCRdb copy retains only in-frame clones and omits some. Here the sample spans some 130,000 clones, about 9.1% being singletons. Material for sequencing was PBMCs. The J gene is TRBJ1-2, the V gene TRBV7-9, with D possibly being TRBD1 (5 bases). This clonotype was sampled from a woman aged 40-49 years in good health and CMV-seropositive. The CDR3, as DNA: TGTGCCAGCAGCTTATTACAGGTCCCTATCTATGGCTACACCTTC. Translated: CASSLLQVPIYGYTF.